A single sample gave rise to the 10 T cell receptor beta chains below, sequenced in a study of T cells after somatic rescue of genetic block. The method was immunoSEQ multiplex PCR; TCRdb's version includes in-frame clones alone and lacks a portion of them. The data contain about 70,000 clones, about 90% of them singletons. Sequencing used peripheral blood mononuclear cells (PBMCs). All receptors come from a man in his forties.

The chain uses TRBV5-1 and TRBJ2-5; 8 nucleotides line up with TRBD1. CDR1 is SGHRS and CDR2 is YFSETQ in the germline V gene. V shed 3 bases, J shed 5 bases, and the junction held 6 bases outside the gene matches. This CDR3 is built from 14 residues. The CDR3 here is CASSSTGVAETQYF. The CDR3 DNA sequence: TGCGCCAGCAGCTCGACAGGGGTCGCGGAGACCCAGTACTTC.

The chain joins TRBV30 to TRBJ2-3; 10 bases agree with TRBD1. Germline V gives CDR1 GTSNPN, CDR2 SVGIG (reference sequence). The CDR3 length is 16 residues. Trimming removed 1 base from V and 6 bases from J; junction bases left unmatched: 10. The CDR3 DNA sequence: TGTGCCTGGAGTGGGGGGACAGGGGCTCGAGGGGATACGCAGTATTTT. This encodes CAWSGGTGARGDTQYF.

V is TRBV6-5 and J is TRBJ1-2; D is uncertain. Trimming shortened V by 3 bases and J by 5 bases, and 10 bases separated the two germline ends. The germline CDR1 and CDR2 sequences are MNHEY and SVGAGI. The CDR3 runs 13 residues. CDR3 sequence reads: CASSYHSDYGYTF. In DNA form, the CDR3 reads TGTGCCAGCAGTTATCACAGCGATTATGGCTACACCTTC.

The rearrangement links TRBV5-4 to TRBJ1-4; D remains ambiguous. The germline CDR1 and CDR2 sequences are SGHNT and YYREEE (reference sequence). V dropped 0 bases and J dropped 4 bases, with 4 bases sitting between them. CDR3 length: 13 residues. The CDR3 loop reads CASSLGGNEKLFF. The CDR3 nucleotides read TGTGCCAGCAGCTTGGGAGGTAATGAAAAACTGTTTTTT.

This clone was recorded a few times. The chain employs TRBV9 and TRBJ1-1; D gene unclear. The CDR3 length is 13 residues. The V and J ends lost 4 bases and 3 bases respectively, with 10 bases between them. CDR1 SGDLS and CDR2 YYNGEE come from the germline V gene. The CDR3 DNA reads as TGTGCCAGCAGCCTTATAGACCACACTGAAGCTTTCTTT. Protein sequence: CASSLIDHTEAFF. The full variable domain, completed using reference TRBV9 and TRBJ1-1, is DSGVTQTPKHLITATGQRVTLRCSPRSGDLSVYWYQQSLDQGLQFLIQYYNGEERAKGNILERFSAQQFPDLHSELNLSSLELGDSALYFCASSLIDHTEAFFGQGTRLTVV.

The sample holds one count of this clone. This chain connects TRBV19 to TRBJ1-5; a weak D match, TRBD1 (6 bases). CDR1 and CDR2 (germline): LNHDA, SQIVND (reference sequence). The V end was cut by 1 base, the J end by 1 base, with 11 bases between. CDR3 length: 16 residues. CDR3 in amino acids: CASSIVRGASNQPQHF. The CDR3 coding sequence is TGTGCCAGTAGTATAGTTCGGGGGGCAAGCAATCAGCCCCAGCATTTT.

The V and J genes are TRBV5-1 and TRBJ2-2, with TRBD1 as a possible D gene (5 bases). The CDR3 runs 14 residues. Trimming shortened V by 0 bases and J by 6 bases, and 9 bases separated the two germline ends. The germline V gene encodes CDR1 SGHRS and CDR2 YFSETQ. CDR3 DNA: TGCGCCAGCAGCTTGGAAGGGGTCTCCGGGGAGCTGTTTTTT. This translates into CASSLEGVSGELFF.

This clone was seen only a few times. The V call is TRBV7-2, the J call TRBJ2-7; 9 bases agree with TRBD1. Per the germline V gene, CDR1 is SGHTA and CDR2 is FQGNSA. J gave up 3 bases and V 4 bases, and 4 bases lay outside the gene matches. The CDR3 loop spans 14 amino acids. CDR3 region: CASSYRQGGYEQYF. In nucleotides, the CDR3 is TGTGCCAGCAGCTATAGACAGGGGGGCTACGAGCAGTACTTC. Drawing the rest from reference TRBV7-2 and TRBJ2-7, the complete variable domain is GAGVSQSPSNKVTEKGKDVELRCDPISGHTALYWYRQSLGQGLEFLIYFQGNSAPDKSGLPSDRFSAERTGGSVSTLTIQRTQQEDSAVYLCASSYRQGGYEQYFGPGTRLTVT.

CDR3 amino acids: CASSQESGTSGNNEQFF. Written as DNA, the CDR3 is TGCGCCAGCAGCCAAGAGTCCGGGACTAGCGGGAACAATGAGCAGTTCTTC. V is TRBV4-3 and J is TRBJ2-1, with 13 bases fitting TRBD2. The CDR3 extends over 17 amino acids. Germline V lookup: CDR1 LGHNA, CDR2 YSLEER. The V segment lost 0 bases and the J segment 5 bases; nucleotides outside the gene matches: 4.

The V and J genes are TRBV5-5 and TRBJ1-2; 9 bases fit TRBD1. J gave up 6 bases and V 4 bases, and 10 bases lay outside the gene matches. CDR3 length: 15 amino acids. Per the germline V gene, CDR1 is SGHKS and CDR2 is YYEKEE (reference sequence). Here the CDR3 reads CASSPPYRGQDGYTF. The CDR3 bases are TGTGCCAGCAGCCCACCCTACAGGGGGCAGGATGGCTACACCTTC.